The rows below give T cell receptor beta chains drawn from one sample of a study of long-term antiretroviral therapy in people with HIV. Using immunoSEQ multiplex PCR, the repertoire was profiled, and TCRdb retains in-frame clones only, with some absent. Altogether about 16,000 clones are present, around 80% being singletons, with the ten largest covering over 20%. The sequencing here drew on unsorted PBMCs, taken 2.1 years after starting antiretroviral therapy. Receptors were obtained from a man aged 40-50 years with HIV. Each CDR3 is given with its conserved first and last residue. D genes are given only for firm matches. Expanded clones get a size class; other rows say once, few or many, or leave the size out.

few,.,13,TRBJ1-5,TRBV5-4,CASSLEGKQPQHF,TGTGCCAGCAGCTTGGAGGGGAAGCAGCCCCAGCATTTT
few,.,15,TRBJ1-2,TRBV19,CASSMGTPPNYGYTF,TGTGCCAGTAGTATGGGGACACCCCCTAACTATGGCTACACCTTC
.,.,11,TRBJ1-2,TRBV7-9,CATDRNYGYTF,TGTGCCACCGACAGAAACTATGGCTACACCTTC
.,.,13,TRBJ2-5,TRBV19,CASSMTSQETQYF,TGTGCCAGTAGTATGACCAGCCAAGAGACCCAGTACTTC
few,TRBD1,13,TRBJ1-2,TRBV29-1,CSVVYLTGRGYTF,TGCAGCGTCGTCTATTTGACAGGGAGAGGCTACACCTTC
.,.,16,TRBJ1-2,TRBV12-5,CASGLGVLGAADGYTF,TGTGCTAGTGGCCTGGGCGTCCTAGGGGCCGCTGATGGCTACACCTTC
.,.,13,TRBJ1-1,TRBV7-6,CASSLGQNTEAFF,TGTGCCAGCAGCTTAGGACAGAACACTGAAGCTTTCTTT
.,.,16,TRBJ2-6,TRBV5-1,CASSLGLGAGANVLTF,TGCGCCAGCAGCTTGGGTTTGGGGGCTGGGGCCAACGTCCTGACTTTC
few,.,12,TRBJ1-4,TRBV29-1,CSAGTEEEKLFF,TGCAGCGCGGGGACGGAGGAGGAAAAACTGTTTTTT
.,.,15,TRBJ2-1,TRBV7-9,CASSFGAGADNEQFF,TGTGCCAGCAGCTTCGGGGCAGGGGCGGACAATGAGCAGTTCTTC
.,.,14,TRBJ2-3,TRBV6-5,CASATGASTDTQYF,TGTGCCAGCGCTACGGGGGCATCCACAGATACGCAGTATTTT
.,.,14,TRBJ2-7,TRBV28,CASSLTGSHYEQYF,TGTGCCAGCAGCCTCACAGGGTCCCACTACGAGCAGTACTTC
.,.,15,TRBJ1-5,TRBV27,CASSLGEGSNQPQHF,TGTGCCAGCAGTTTAGGAGAGGGTAGCAATCAGCCCCAGCATTTT
.,TRBD1,14,TRBJ1-6,TRBV19,CASSRQGDPSPLHF,TGTGCCAGTAGTAGACAGGGAGACCCTTCACCCCTCCACTTT
.,.,17,TRBJ2-2,TRBV10-2,CASSPGRPRPDTGELFF,TGCGCCAGCAGTCCGGGACGCCCTCGCCCGGACACCGGGGAGCTGTTTTTT
.,TRBD2,16,TRBJ2-1,TRBV5-6,CASSVELRGSYNEQFF,TGTGCCAGCAGCGTTGAGTTGCGGGGGTCCTACAATGAGCAGTTCTTC
.,.,13,TRBJ2-3,TRBV18,CASSPGRTDTQYF,TGTGCCAGCTCACCAGGGAGGACAGATACGCAGTATTTT
.,.,16,TRBJ1-5,TRBV25-1,CASSDSGDIGDQPQHF,TGTGCCAGCAGTGATTCTGGGGACATAGGTGATCAGCCCCAGCATTTT
few,.,13,TRBJ2-1,TRBV19,CASSTSTYNEQFF,TGTGCCAGTAGTACTTCTACCTACAATGAGCAGTTCTTC
.,.,15,TRBJ2-1,TRBV11-2,CASSLVRGPYNEQFF,TGTGCCAGCAGCTTAGTGAGGGGACCCTACAATGAGCAGTTCTTC
.,TRBD1,14,TRBJ2-7,TRBV6-6,CASSYSQGAHEQYF,TGTGCCAGCAGTTACTCACAGGGGGCCCACGAGCAGTACTTC
.,.,14,TRBJ1-1,TRBV9,CASSVEGPNTEAFF,TGTGCCAGCAGCGTAGAGGGACCAAACACTGAAGCTTTCTTT
.,.,16,TRBJ2-1,TRBV9,CASSAGSPSSYNEQFF,TGTGCCAGCAGCGCCGGGTCACCTAGCTCCTACAATGAGCAGTTCTTC
.,.,12,TRBJ2-1,TRBV19,CASSIGQGEQFF,TGTGCCAGTAGTATAGGGCAAGGGGAGCAGTTCTTC
.,.,13,TRBJ1-1,TRBV5-1,CASSGILNTEAFF,TGCGCCAGCAGCGGGATCTTGAACACTGAAGCTTTCTTT
.,TRBD2,13,TRBJ2-3,TRBV6-6,CATSSGNTDTQYF,TGTGCCACCTCGAGCGGGAACACAGATACGCAGTATTTT
.,.,15,TRBJ2-7,TRBV27,CASSLSGGFSYEQYF,TGTGCCAGCAGTTTAAGTGGGGGGTTCTCCTACGAGCAGTACTTC
.,.,16,TRBJ2-3,TRBV27,CASSPHTRRDTDTQYF,TGTGCCAGCAGTCCCCACACCCGAAGGGACACAGATACGCAGTATTTT
.,.,12,TRBJ1-1,TRBV10-2,CASRKVNTEAFF,TGCGCCAGCAGGAAGGTGAACACTGAAGCTTTCTTT
.,.,13,TRBJ1-1,TRBV9,CASSGGGSAEAFF,TGTGCCAGCAGTGGAGGAGGGTCCGCTGAAGCTTTCTTT
once,.,12,TRBJ1-5,TRBV30,CAWSGGGEPQHF,TGTGCCTGGAGTGGGGGGGGAGAGCCCCAGCATTTT
.,TRBD2,16,TRBJ2-3,TRBV5-4,CASSFSLAGGADTQYF,TGTGCCAGCAGCTTCTCGCTAGCGGGGGGGGCAGATACGCAGTATTTT
.,.,15,TRBJ2-7,TRBV6-1,CASSEANAANYEQYF,TGTGCCAGCAGTGAAGCGAACGCAGCAAACTACGAGCAGTACTTC
.,TRBD1,18,TRBJ2-7,TRBV27,CASRGGTRDRLFSYEQYF,TGTGCCAGCAGGGGGGGAACCCGGGACAGGCTTTTTTCCTACGAGCAGTACTTC
.,.,15,TRBJ2-1,TRBV4-1,CASSQGSLPNNEQFF,TGCGCCAGCAGCCAAGGAAGTCTTCCTAACAATGAGCAGTTCTTC
.,.,15,TRBJ1-6,TRBV7-9,CASRLVGLIDSPLHF,TGTGCCAGCAGACTAGTGGGTCTGATTGATTCACCCCTCCACTTT
.,.,14,TRBJ1-2,TRBV6-5,CASTPGGLNYGYTF,TGTGCCAGCACCCCAGGAGGGTTGAACTATGGCTACACCTTC
once,.,15,TRBJ1-1,TRBV5-1,CASSPQGYGNTEAFF,TGCGCCAGCAGCCCCCAGGGGTATGGGAACACTGAAGCTTTCTTT
.,.,15,TRBJ2-4,TRBV28,CASSSPGQTKNIQYF,TGTGCCAGCAGTTCCCCGGGACAAACCAAAAACATTCAGTACTTC
.,.,13,TRBJ1-1,TRBV7-3,CASSLNENTEAFF,TGTGCCAGCAGCTTAAACGAGAACACTGAAGCTTTCTTT
once,.,12,TRBJ1-1,TRBV5-5,CASSLGGFEAFF,TGTGCCAGCAGCTTGGGAGGGTTTGAAGCTTTCTTT
few,TRBD1,12,TRBJ2-7,TRBV27,CATGTGGYEQYF,TGTGCCACCGGGACAGGGGGATACGAGCAGTACTTC
.,.,18,TRBJ1-2,TRBV23-1,CASSQSFPPRDYNYGYTF,TGCGCCAGCAGTCAATCGTTCCCGCCGAGGGACTATAACTATGGCTACACCTTC
.,.,16,TRBJ2-1,TRBV10-2,CASSEFEGRRYNEQFF,TGCGCCAGCAGTGAGTTTGAGGGGCGGCGGTACAATGAGCAGTTCTTC